The subject of this entry is one T cell receptor beta chain. These data are taken from a study of T cell clones after liver transplantation. Study-wide context: Tolerance: complete withdrawal held at least one year, liver enzymes staying within twice normal.

CDR3 length: 16 residues. V trimming: 3 bases; J trimming: 7 bases; junction bases outside the gene matches: 5. The V gene's germline CDR1 is SGHRS and CDR2 YFSETQ. Assay: immunoSEQ multiplex PCR; the TCRdb copy retains only in-frame clones and omits some. The repertoire has more than 95,000 clones, around 84% of them found once; the top ten carry approximately 2.8%. The receptor was derived from a human patient who received a liver transplant. Some T cells may possibly be graft donor cells. The chain joins TRBV5-1 to TRBJ2-1; 15 bases match TRBD2. The sample here was CD4+ T cells from blood, taken approximately 45 months after liver transplant. The CDR3 coding sequence is TGCGCCAGCAGCTCACAGGGGACTAGCGGGAGGAATGAGCAGTTCTTC. Translating it yields CASSSQGTSGRNEQFF.